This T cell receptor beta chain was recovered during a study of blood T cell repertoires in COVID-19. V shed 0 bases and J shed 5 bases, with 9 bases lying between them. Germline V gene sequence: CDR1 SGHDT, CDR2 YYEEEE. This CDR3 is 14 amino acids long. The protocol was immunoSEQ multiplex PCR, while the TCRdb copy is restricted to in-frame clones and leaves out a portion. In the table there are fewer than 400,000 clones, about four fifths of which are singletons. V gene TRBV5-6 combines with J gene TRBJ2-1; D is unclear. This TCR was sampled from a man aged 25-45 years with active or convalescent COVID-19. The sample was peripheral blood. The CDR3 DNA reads TGTGCCAGCAGCTTGGAAGTGGCAGACAATGAGCAGTTCTTC. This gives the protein CASSLEVADNEQFF.